These 26 T cell receptor beta chains were sequenced from one sample in a study of tissue T cells after allogeneic stem cell transplantation. This table comes from immunoSEQ multiplex PCR, and its TCRdb copy is limited to in-frame clones, with some not included. Of about 15,000 clones listed, about 70% are singletons. The sequenced material came from spleen. The source is a female BALB/c mouse in good health. The MHC haplotype of the strain is H2-d.

As to this clone: Each gene name is a mouse one. The read gets to within 1 residue of the CDR3 end, and the germline J gene fills in the rest. The chain uses TRBV5 and TRBJ2-5, with TRBD2 matching 10 bases. Unmatched junction bases numbered 3, after V lost 0 bases and J lost 6 bases. CDR1 is LGHNA and CDR2 is YNLKQL in the germline V gene (reference sequence). This CDR3 is built from 15 residues. CDR3 amino acids: CASSQDPGGADTQYF. Incomplete CDR3 DNA: TGTGCCAGCAGCCAAGATCCTGGGGGGGCTGACACCCAGTAC.

About this clone itself: The gene symbols are mouse symbols. Sequencing ends 1 residue short of the CDR3 end; the germline J gene provides the rest. This sample also contains other DNA sequences that code for the same CDR3. This chain uses TRBV13-1 with TRBJ1-5; D might be TRBD1 (6 bases). The CDR3 sequence is 14 residues long. Deletions cut 2 bases from V and 3 bases from J, with 9 bases between. Germline-derived CDR1 and CDR2 are NSHNY and SYGAGN. CDR3 sequence reads: CASSDRGGNQAPLF. The CDR3 bases that were read are TGTGCCAGCAGTGACAGGGGTGGCAACCAGGCTCCGCTT.

Details on this clone: The listed genes are named as in mouse. The read comes to an end 1 residue before the CDR3 does, leaving the germline J gene to fill in the end. The chain couples TRBV19 to TRBJ2-3; TRBD1 might be the D (5 bases). Trimming took off 2 bases at V and 2 bases at J, with 9 bases between the two ends. CDR1 is FNHDT, CDR2 SITEND, per germline (reference sequence). The CDR3 runs 14 residues. CDR3 in amino acids: CASSIIRDAETLYF. CDR3 DNA, as far as it was read: TGTGCCAGCAGTATTATCAGGGATGCAGAAACGCTGTAT.

Concerning this clone: Genes and germline are mouse. The read falls 1 residue short of the CDR3 end, and the missing part is taken from the germline J gene. The chain recombines TRBV2 with TRBJ1-1; TRBD1 might be the D (5 bases). The ends were cut back, 0 bases at V and 0 bases at J, with 11 bases in the middle. Germline V gives CDR1 LGHNA, CDR2 YSYQKL. The CDR3 length is 16 residues. This chain's CDR3 is CASSQDSGHANTEVFF. Incomplete CDR3 DNA: TGTGCCAGCAGCCAAGACAGCGGACATGCAAACACAGAAGTCTTC.

Comments on this clone: Any gene name here is a mouse gene name. The DNA read from the CDR3 is TGTGCCAGCGGTGGTAAAGGACAGAATTCTGGAAATACGCTCTAT. Protein sequence: CASGGKGQNSGNTLY. The entire CDR3 reads CASGGKGQNSGNTLYF. The chain couples TRBV13-2 to TRBJ1-3, with D tentatively TRBD1 (6 bases). The DNA ends 1 residue before the CDR3 does, and the rest of the CDR3 is filled in from the germline J gene. This CDR3 has 16 residues. Germline V gives CDR1 NNHNN, CDR2 SYGAGS (reference sequence). The V end was cut by 3 bases, the J end by 0 bases, with 13 bases between.

Notes on this clone: The listed genes are named as in mouse. From the germline J gene comes the end of the CDR3, since the read stops 1 residue before it. The gene calls are TRBV31 and TRBJ1-2; tentative D call: TRBD1 (6 bases). The CDR3 sequence is 14 residues long. V was trimmed by 0 bases and J by 2 bases, leaving 10 bases between them. Germline V lookup: CDR1 GKSSPN, CDR2 SITVG. This CDR3 reads CAWSLLQGNSDYTF. Partial CDR3 DNA: TGTGCCTGGAGTCTACTCCAGGGGAACTCCGACTACACC.

Only a few counts were recorded for this clone. Any gene name here is a mouse gene name. From the germline J gene comes the end of the CDR3, since the read stops 1 residue before it. The genes are TRBV4 and TRBJ2-1; 9 bases are a match to TRBD2. J lost 1 base, V lost 6 bases, and 1 base had no gene match. CDR3 length: 14 amino acids. The germline CDR1 and CDR2 sequences are LGHDT and YNNKQL (reference sequence). The sequenced part of the CDR3 DNA is TGTGCCAGCAGAGACTGGGGGAACTATGCTGAGCAGTTC. Its translation: CASRDWGNYAEQF. The whole CDR3 protein is CASRDWGNYAEQFF.

A note on this clone: Gene labels here are mouse ones. Coverage ceases 1 residue before the CDR3 finishes, and the germline J gene fills in the end. V is TRBV20 and J is TRBJ2-2; 7 bases are a match to TRBD1. V was clipped by 5 bases and J by 4 bases; unmatched bases: 7. Germline-derived CDR1 and CDR2 are GFQATS and STVNSAI. The CDR3 loop spans 14 amino acids. Partial CDR3 DNA: TGTGGTGCTCCAGACAGGGAGGGCACCGGGCAGCTCTAC. This gives the protein CGAPDREGTGQLY. From start to end, the CDR3 is CGAPDREGTGQLYF.

As to this clone: The gene names here belong to mouse. The CDR3 is cut off 1 residue early in the read; its end comes from the germline J gene. The chain couples TRBV1 to TRBJ2-1, with a possible D match to TRBD1 (6 bases). Germline loops: CDR1 NSQYPW, CDR2 LRSPGD (reference sequence). Trimming cost V 2 bases and J 0 bases, with 11 bases left between them. The CDR3 runs to 16 residues. This CDR3 is CTCSAKDRNNYAEQFF. CDR3 bases read: TGCACCTGCAGTGCAAAAGACAGGAATAACTATGCTGAGCAGTTC.

Points on this clone: Gene names denote mouse genes. Coverage ceases 1 residue before the CDR3 finishes, and the germline J gene fills in the end. The chain recombines TRBV13-3 with TRBJ1-4; D is perhaps TRBD1 (6 bases). With 5 bases removed from V and 3 bases from J, the gap between germline ends came to 8 bases. This CDR3 has 13 amino acids. The germline CDR1 and CDR2 sequences are NNHDY and SYVADS. Here the CDR3 reads CASSRDTNERLFF. The sequenced CDR3 bases are TGTGCCAGCAGCCGGGACACCAACGAAAGATTATTT.

In this sample, this clone turned up once. The germline and genes are mouse ones. The missing CDR3 end, 1 residue past where the read stops, is filled in from the germline J gene. The V gene is TRBV29, the J gene TRBJ1-6; D not resolved. TRBJ1-6 is annotated as an ORF whose role is uncertain. The germline V and J ends were trimmed by 6 bases and 7 bases, with 4 bases remaining between them. Germline CDR1 and CDR2: MSHET and SYDVDS. The CDR3 runs to 11 residues. This chain's CDR3 is CASRRNSPLYF. The CDR3 bases that were read are TGTGCTAGCAGACGAAATTCGCCCCTCTAC.

Remarks on this clone: Gene and germline names: mouse. The read terminates 1 residue before the CDR3 end, so the remaining end is supplied by the germline J gene. The chain carries TRBV5 and TRBJ2-7; the match to TRBD2 covers 11 bases. After removal of 3 bases from V and 4 bases from J, the junction contained 8 bases not matched to a gene. Per the germline V gene, CDR1 is LGHNA and CDR2 is YNLKQL (reference sequence). The CDR3 length is 16 residues. Partial CDR3 DNA: TGTGCCAGCAGCCACCCCGGGGACTGGGGGTTTTATGAACAGTAC. Encoded protein: CASSHPGDWGFYEQY. The full CDR3 protein is CASSHPGDWGFYEQYF.

Comments on this clone: Each gene name is a mouse one. The read comes to an end 1 residue before the CDR3 does, leaving the germline J gene to fill in the end. This rearrangement joins TRBV20 to TRBJ2-4; D is unclear. Germline V CDR1 and CDR2: GFQATS, STVNSAI. The CDR3 consists of 12 residues. The V end lost 0 bases, the J end lost 4 bases, and 5 bases lay between the germline ends. CDR3 bases read: TGTGGTGCTAGGGAGTCAGAAAACACCTTGTAC. As protein: CGARESENTLY. The entire CDR3 sequence reads CGARESENTLYF.

A word on this clone: Gene names and germline refer to mouse. The read terminates 1 residue before the CDR3 end, so the remaining end is supplied by the germline J gene. This sequence joins TRBV1 and TRBJ1-4; maybe TRBD1 (5 bases). Germline V gene lookup returns CDR1 NSQYPW and CDR2 LRSPGD (reference sequence). Trimming cost V 0 bases and J 4 bases, with 9 bases left between them. There are 15 residues in the CDR3. The covered CDR3 bases are TGCACCTGCAGTGCAGATCGGGGGGGCAACGAAAGATTATTT. Encoded protein: CTCSADRGGNERLF. The whole CDR3 sequence is CTCSADRGGNERLFF.

This clone appeared a single time. Mouse gene names and germline throughout. With the read ending 1 residue before the CDR3 end, the germline J gene is used to fill in that end. The chain is built from TRBV13-2 and TRBJ2-5; D unresolved. V lost 2 bases and J lost 0, with 13 bases in between. This CDR3 is 16 amino acids long. Germline V gene sequence: CDR1 NNHNN, CDR2 SYGAGS (reference sequence). Incomplete CDR3 DNA: TGTGCCAGCGGTGAGCCGGGAACCTTTAACCAAGACACCCAGTAC. Protein sequence: CASGEPGTFNQDTQY. The entire CDR3 sequence reads CASGEPGTFNQDTQYF.

With regard to this clone: The gene symbols are mouse symbols. The read gets to within 1 residue of the CDR3 end, and the germline J gene fills in the rest. V and J are TRBV19 and TRBJ1-1; no clear D. Germline-derived CDR1 and CDR2 are FNHDT and SITEND (reference sequence). The CDR3 loop spans 14 amino acids. Trimming took 0 bases from V and 1 from J, leaving 7 bases between them. This CDR3 is CASSIGQLNTEVFF. The DNA read from the CDR3 is TGTGCCAGCAGTATAGGGCAATTAAACACAGAAGTCTTC.

This clone was detected a few times. Genes and germline come from the mouse. The read gets to within 1 residue of the CDR3 end, and the germline J gene fills in the rest. The chain couples TRBV4 to TRBJ1-5; 7 nucleotides line up with TRBD1. Per germline, CDR1 LGHDT and CDR2 YNNKQL (reference sequence). The CDR3 is 14 residues long. Trimming cost V 5 bases and J 3 bases; bases outside gene matches: 4. The DNA read from the CDR3 is TGTGCCAGCAGCCCCGGGACAGTCAACCAGGCTCCGCTT. It codes for CASSPGTVNQAPL. The entire CDR3 protein reads CASSPGTVNQAPLF.

Remarks on this clone: The listed genes are named as in mouse. CDR3 loop: CGAWGQNTLYF. Incomplete CDR3 DNA: TGTGGTGCCTGGGGGCAAAACACCTTGTAC. This chain joins TRBV20 and TRBJ2-4; 7 positions agree with TRBD2. The read falls 1 residue short of the CDR3 end, and the missing part is taken from the germline J gene. Trimming removed 6 bases from V and 3 bases from J; junction bases left unmatched: 0. CDR3 length: 11 amino acids. Germline V lookup: CDR1 GFQATS, CDR2 STVNSAI.

Concerning this clone: Germline and genes here are mouse. Coverage ceases 1 residue before the CDR3 finishes, and the germline J gene fills in the end. V and J are TRBV13-1 and TRBJ1-1, with D uncertain. The CDR3 covers 12 residues. Germline values: CDR1 NSHNY, CDR2 SYGAGN. The germline V and J ends were trimmed by 0 bases and 1 base, with 1 base remaining between them. Incomplete CDR3 DNA: TGTGCCAGCAGTGATGGAAACACAGAAGTCTTC. This encodes CASSDGNTEVF. The CDR3 in its entirety is CASSDGNTEVFF.

Only a few counts were recorded for this clone. Gene names and germline match the mouse. The read comes to an end 1 residue before the CDR3 does, leaving the germline J gene to fill in the end. The chain has TRBV2 and TRBJ2-5; TRBD2 matches at 12 bases. The CDR3 runs to 14 residues. Looked up from germline, CDR1 is LGHNA and CDR2 is YSYQKL. The junction had 1 base not matched to a gene; V was cut back by 5 bases and J by 4 bases. The CDR3 loop is CASSWDWGEDTQYF. CDR3 DNA, as far as it was read: TGTGCCAGCAGCTGGGACTGGGGGGAAGACACCCAGTAC.

On this clone: Genes and germline are mouse. The CDR3 goes on 1 residue after the read ends, and that part is filled in from the germline J gene. This chain joins TRBV2 and TRBJ2-7, with 8 nucleotides matching TRBD2. After removal of 3 bases from V and 0 bases from J, the junction contained 4 bases not matched to a gene. CDR3 size: 15 residues. Germline V gene data show CDR1 as LGHNA and CDR2 as YSYQKL. The sequenced part of the CDR3 DNA is TGTGCCAGCAGCCAGTACTGGGGGAGCTCCTATGAACAGTAC. It translates to CASSQYWGSSYEQY. Given in full, the CDR3 is CASSQYWGSSYEQYF.

This clone was observed a single time. Gene names are the mouse ones. The read is 1 residue too short to cover the CDR3 end, so that end is filled in from the germline J gene. This rearrangement joins TRBV17 to TRBJ2-3; D not certain. CDR1 and CDR2 from the germline V gene are MNHDT and YYDKIL. The CDR3 length is 12 residues. V was clipped by 3 bases and J by 3 bases, with 4 bases between them. The sequenced CDR3 bases are TGTGCTAGCAGTAGCAGGGCAGAAACGCTGTAT. Translated: CASSSRAETLY. The entire CDR3 protein reads CASSSRAETLYF.

This clone turned up a few times. All gene names here are mouse names. The sequenced fragment ends 1 residue before the CDR3 boundary, so the rest is inferred from the germline J gene. This sequence joins TRBV5 and TRBJ2-5; 7 positions match TRBD1. This CDR3 has 14 residues. CDR1 LGHNA and CDR2 YNLKQL come from the germline V gene (reference sequence). Unmatched junction bases numbered 0, after V lost 0 bases and J lost 3 bases. CDR3 in amino acids: CASSQDRGQDTQYF. The sequenced CDR3 bases are TGTGCCAGCAGCCAAGACAGGGGGCAAGACACCCAGTAC.

This clone was seen more than once but under ten times. Gene labels here are mouse ones. The CDR3 end is not reached by the read, which stops 1 residue before it; the germline J gene fills it in. The rearrangement uses TRBV2 and TRBJ1-2; D remains ambiguous. Between the trimmed V and J ends, which lost 0 bases and 0 bases, there was a span of 8 bases. The CDR3 has 15 amino acids. The germline gives CDR1 LGHNA, CDR2 YSYQKL. The CDR3 sequence: CASSQDGRANSDYTF. The part of the CDR3 DNA that was read is TGTGCCAGCAGCCAAGACGGCAGAGCAAACTCCGACTACACC.

This clone was seen more than once but under ten times. All gene names here are mouse names. The read comes to an end 1 residue before the CDR3 does, leaving the germline J gene to fill in the end. J is TRBJ2-7 and V is TRBV14; 13 positions agree with TRBD2. Germline-derived CDR1 and CDR2 are SGHDT and FRDEAV. This CDR3 has 16 amino acids. J lost 0 bases, V lost 0 bases, and 0 bases had no gene match. The covered CDR3 bases are TGTGCCAGCAGTTTCTGGACTGGGGGGGCCTCCTATGAACAGTAC. Translating it yields CASSFWTGGASYEQY. In full, the CDR3 reads CASSFWTGGASYEQYF.

On this clone: Gene labels here are mouse ones. The CDR3 end falls 1 residue outside the read, so it is completed with the germline J gene. V is TRBV2 and J is TRBJ1-4, with TRBD1 identical over 7 bases. CDR1 is LGHNA, CDR2 YSYQKL, per germline. The CDR3 is 16 residues long. V was clipped by 0 bases and J by 0 bases; unmatched bases: 1. CDR3 in amino acids: CASSQDRGVSNERLFF. The sequenced part of the CDR3 DNA is TGTGCCAGCAGCCAAGACAGGGGGGTTTCCAACGAAAGATTATTT. Full variable domain (outside the CDR3, taken from reference TRBV2 and TRBJ1-4): DPKIIQKPKYLVAVTGSEKILICEQYLGHNAMYWYRQSAKKPLEFMFSYSYQKLMDNQTASSRFQPQSSKKNHLDLQITALKPDDSATYFCASSQDRGVSNERLFFGHGTKLSVL.